This T cell receptor beta chain was captured in a study of T cells after yellow fever vaccination. 5'RACE template switching added a universal primer site and UMIs to TCR cDNA. MiXCR, run by TCRdb on the 5' RACE reads, gives a single entry per CDR3 protein. The data contain about 260,000 distinct CDR3 sequences, under 15% of them seen just once; the ten biggest clones take up roughly 0.5%. Remarks on this clonotype: What it recognizes is unknown.

CDR3 length: 11 amino acids. V was clipped by 5 bases and J by 9 bases, with 9 bases between them. Overall study findings and caveats: Just a small share of clonotypes turned up in the CD4 compartment as well as the CD8 compartment.

V usage is TRBV12-3 or TRBV12-4 and J usage is TRBJ2-3; TRBD1 might be the D (5 bases). The sequencing here drew on CD4+ T cells sorted from PBMCs, taken 45 days after the yellow fever booster vaccination. The source of this sequence is a man aged 25 to 40 who received the YFV17D yellow fever vaccine. In DNA form, the CDR3 reads TGTGCCAGCAGTCGGACAAGGACGCAGTATTTT. Its protein product is CASSRTRTQYF.